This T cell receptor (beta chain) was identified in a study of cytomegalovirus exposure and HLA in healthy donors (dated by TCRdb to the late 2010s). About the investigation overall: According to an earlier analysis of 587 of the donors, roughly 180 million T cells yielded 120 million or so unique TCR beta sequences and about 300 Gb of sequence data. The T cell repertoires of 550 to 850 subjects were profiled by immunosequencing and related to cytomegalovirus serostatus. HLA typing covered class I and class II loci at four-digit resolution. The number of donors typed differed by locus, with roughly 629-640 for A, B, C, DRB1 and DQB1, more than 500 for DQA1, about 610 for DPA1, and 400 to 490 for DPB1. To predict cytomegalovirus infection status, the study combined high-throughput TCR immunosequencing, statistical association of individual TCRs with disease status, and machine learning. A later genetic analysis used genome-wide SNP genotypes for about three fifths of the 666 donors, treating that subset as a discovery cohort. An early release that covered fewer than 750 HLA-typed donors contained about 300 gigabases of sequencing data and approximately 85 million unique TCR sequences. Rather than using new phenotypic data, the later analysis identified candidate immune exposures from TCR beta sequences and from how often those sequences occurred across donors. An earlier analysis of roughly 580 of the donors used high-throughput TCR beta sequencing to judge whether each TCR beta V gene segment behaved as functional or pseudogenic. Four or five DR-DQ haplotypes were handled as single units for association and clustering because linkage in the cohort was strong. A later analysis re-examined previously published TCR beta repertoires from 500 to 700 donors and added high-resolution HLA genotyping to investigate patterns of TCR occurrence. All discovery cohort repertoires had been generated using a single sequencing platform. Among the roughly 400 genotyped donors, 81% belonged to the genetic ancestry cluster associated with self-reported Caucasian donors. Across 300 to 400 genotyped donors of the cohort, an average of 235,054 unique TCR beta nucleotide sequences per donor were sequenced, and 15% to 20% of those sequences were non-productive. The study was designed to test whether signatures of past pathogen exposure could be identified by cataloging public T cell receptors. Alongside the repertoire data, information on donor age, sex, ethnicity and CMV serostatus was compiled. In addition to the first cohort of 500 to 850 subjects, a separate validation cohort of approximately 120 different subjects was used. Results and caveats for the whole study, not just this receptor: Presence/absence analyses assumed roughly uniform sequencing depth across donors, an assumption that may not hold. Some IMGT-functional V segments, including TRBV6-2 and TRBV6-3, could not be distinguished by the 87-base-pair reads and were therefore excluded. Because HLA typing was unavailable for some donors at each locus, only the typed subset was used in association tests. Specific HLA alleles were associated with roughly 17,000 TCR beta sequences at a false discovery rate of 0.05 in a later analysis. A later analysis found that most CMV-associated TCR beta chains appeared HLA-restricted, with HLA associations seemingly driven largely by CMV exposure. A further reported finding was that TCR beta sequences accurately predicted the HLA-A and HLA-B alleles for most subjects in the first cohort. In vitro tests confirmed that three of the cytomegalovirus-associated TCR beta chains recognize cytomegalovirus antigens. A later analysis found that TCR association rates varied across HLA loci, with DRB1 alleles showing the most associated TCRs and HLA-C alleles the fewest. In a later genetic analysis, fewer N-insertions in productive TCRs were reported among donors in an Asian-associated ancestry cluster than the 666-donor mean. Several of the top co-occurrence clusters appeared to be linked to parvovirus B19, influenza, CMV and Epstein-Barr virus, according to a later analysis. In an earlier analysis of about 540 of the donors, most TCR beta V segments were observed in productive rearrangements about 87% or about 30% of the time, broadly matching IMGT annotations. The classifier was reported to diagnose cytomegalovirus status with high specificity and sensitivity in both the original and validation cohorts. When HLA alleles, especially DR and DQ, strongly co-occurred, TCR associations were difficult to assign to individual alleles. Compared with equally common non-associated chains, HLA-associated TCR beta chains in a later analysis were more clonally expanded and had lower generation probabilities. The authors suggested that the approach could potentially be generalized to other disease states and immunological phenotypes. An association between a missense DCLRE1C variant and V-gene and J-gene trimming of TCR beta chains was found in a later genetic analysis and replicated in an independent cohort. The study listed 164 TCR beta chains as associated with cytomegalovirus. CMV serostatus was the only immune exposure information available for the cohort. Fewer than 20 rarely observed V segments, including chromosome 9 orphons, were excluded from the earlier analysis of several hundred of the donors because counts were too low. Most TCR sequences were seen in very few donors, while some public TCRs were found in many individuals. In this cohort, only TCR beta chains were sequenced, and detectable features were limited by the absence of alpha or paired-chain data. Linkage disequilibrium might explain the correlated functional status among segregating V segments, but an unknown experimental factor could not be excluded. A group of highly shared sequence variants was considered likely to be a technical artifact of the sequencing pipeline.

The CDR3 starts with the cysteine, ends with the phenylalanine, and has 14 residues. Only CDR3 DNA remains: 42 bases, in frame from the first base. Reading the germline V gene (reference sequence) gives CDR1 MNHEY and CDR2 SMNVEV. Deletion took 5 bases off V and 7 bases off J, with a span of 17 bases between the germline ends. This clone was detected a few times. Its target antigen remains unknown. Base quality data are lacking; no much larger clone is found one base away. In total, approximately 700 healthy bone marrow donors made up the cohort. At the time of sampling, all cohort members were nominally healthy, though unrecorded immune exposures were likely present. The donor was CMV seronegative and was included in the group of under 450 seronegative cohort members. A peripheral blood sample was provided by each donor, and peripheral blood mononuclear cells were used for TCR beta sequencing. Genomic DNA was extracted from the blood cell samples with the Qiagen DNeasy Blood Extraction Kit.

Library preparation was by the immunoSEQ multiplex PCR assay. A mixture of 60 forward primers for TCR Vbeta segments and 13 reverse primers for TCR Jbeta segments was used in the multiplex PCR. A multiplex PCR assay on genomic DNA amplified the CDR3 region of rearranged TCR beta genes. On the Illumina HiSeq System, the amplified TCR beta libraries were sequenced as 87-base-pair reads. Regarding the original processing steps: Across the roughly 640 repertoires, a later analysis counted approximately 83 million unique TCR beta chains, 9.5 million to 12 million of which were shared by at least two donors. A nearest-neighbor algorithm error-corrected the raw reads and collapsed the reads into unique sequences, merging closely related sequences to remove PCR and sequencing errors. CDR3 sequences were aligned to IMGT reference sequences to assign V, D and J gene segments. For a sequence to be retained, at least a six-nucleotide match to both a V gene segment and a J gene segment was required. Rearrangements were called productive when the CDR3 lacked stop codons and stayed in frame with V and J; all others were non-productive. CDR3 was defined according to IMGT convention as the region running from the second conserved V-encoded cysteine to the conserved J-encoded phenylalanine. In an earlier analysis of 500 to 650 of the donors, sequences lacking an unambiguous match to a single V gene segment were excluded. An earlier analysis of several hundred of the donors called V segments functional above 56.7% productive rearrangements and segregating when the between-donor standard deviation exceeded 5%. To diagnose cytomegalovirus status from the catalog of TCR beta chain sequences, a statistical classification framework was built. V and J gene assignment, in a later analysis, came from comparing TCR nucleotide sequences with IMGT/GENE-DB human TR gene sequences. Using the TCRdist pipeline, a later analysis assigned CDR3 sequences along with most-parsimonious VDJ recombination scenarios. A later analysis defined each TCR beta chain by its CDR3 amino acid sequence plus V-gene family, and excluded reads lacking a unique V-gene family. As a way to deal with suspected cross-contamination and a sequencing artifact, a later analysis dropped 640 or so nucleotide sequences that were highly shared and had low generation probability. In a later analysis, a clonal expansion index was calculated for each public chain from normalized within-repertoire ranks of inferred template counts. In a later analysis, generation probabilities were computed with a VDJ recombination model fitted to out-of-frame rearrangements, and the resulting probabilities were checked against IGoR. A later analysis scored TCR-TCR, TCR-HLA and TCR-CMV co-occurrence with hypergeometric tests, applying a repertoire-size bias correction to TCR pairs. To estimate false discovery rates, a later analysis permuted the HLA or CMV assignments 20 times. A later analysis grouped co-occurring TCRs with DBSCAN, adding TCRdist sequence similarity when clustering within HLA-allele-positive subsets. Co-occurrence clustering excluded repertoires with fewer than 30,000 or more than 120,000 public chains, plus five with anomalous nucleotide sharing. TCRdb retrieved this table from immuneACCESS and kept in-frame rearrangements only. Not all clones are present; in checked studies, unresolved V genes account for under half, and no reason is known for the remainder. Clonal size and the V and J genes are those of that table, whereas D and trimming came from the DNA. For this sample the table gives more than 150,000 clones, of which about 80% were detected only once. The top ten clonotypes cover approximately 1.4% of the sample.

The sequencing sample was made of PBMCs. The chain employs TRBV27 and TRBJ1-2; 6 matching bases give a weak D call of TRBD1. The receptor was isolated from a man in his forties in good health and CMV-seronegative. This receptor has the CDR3 CASSPPGHRGGYTF. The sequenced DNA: TGTGCCAGCAGTCCGCCGGGACACCGGGGTGGCTACACCTTC.